This TCR beta chain was recorded in a study of shared clonotypes between healthy human individuals. Each of the donors was a healthy adult who was HIV-negative and had not had a recent acute infection or vaccination. Unsorted samples, those not sorted, used roughly 87 million PBMCs for genomic DNA. Clones were sequenced by immunoSEQ multiplex PCR, and TCRdb holds only the in-frame ones, with some missing. The sample lists fewer than 500,000 clones; roughly 79% were seen once. The receptor was derived from a woman between 35 and 50 years old in good health. Some clones in this sample may be carry-over from other donors' samples. The sample comprised PBMCs.

In DNA, the CDR3 is TGTGCCAAGGCACTAGCGGGAGAGGGTATCTACGAGCAGTACTTC. The encoded protein is CAKALAGEGIYEQYF. The genes are TRBV7-7 and TRBJ2-7, with 11 positions matching TRBD2. This CDR3 spans 15 amino acids. V gave up 10 bases and J gave up 3 bases; unmatched junction bases: 11. Per the germline V gene, CDR1 is SSHAT and CDR2 is FNYEAQ (reference sequence).